These T cell receptor beta chains were read from a single sample in a study of CD8 T cells in Susac syndrome. TCRdb called the immunoSEQ multiplex PCR reads again in MiXCR, with one record for every CDR3 protein. The sample records hundreds of thousands of distinct CDR3 sequences, 93% being singletons. Sequencing was carried out using CD4+ T cells from PBMCs. Receptor source: a human donor with multiple sclerosis. Each CDR3 is given with its conserved first and last residue. Each record gives: clone size, J gene, D gene, V gene, CDR3 DNA, CDR3 protein. A D gene is named only where the DNA matches it firmly. A row's size may be missing; if present it is once, few, many or a size class.

size: NA; J: TRBJ2-1; D: NA; V: TRBV19; DNA: TGTGCCAGTCGCCCGACACCACCATCCTACAATGAGCAGTTCTTC; CDR3: CASRPTPPSYNEQFF
size: NA; J: TRBJ1-1; D: NA; V: TRBV7-2; DNA: TGTGCCAGCAGCTTAGGACCAGGAGACATGAACACTGAAGCTTTCTTT; CDR3: CASSLGPGDMNTEAFF
size: NA; J: TRBJ2-4; D: NA; V: TRBV7-6; DNA: TGTGCCAGCAGCTTAGATCCCGGACTAGCCAAAAACATTCAGTACTTC; CDR3: CASSLDPGLAKNIQYF
size: NA; J: TRBJ1-1; D: NA; V: TRBV12-3/TRBV12-4; DNA: TGTGCCAGCAGCCGACGCCTCGGACGTTCCGTGGACACTGAAGCTTTCTTT; CDR3: CASSRRLGRSVDTEAFF
size: once; J: TRBJ1-2; D: NA; V: TRBV6-2/TRBV6-3; DNA: TGTGTCAGCAGTTACAACTATGGCTACACCTTC; CDR3: CVSSYNYGYTF
size: NA; J: TRBJ2-7; D: NA; V: TRBV4-2; DNA: TGTGCCAGCAGCCAAGAGAGGCCTCACTACGAGCAGTACTTC; CDR3: CASSQERPHYEQYF
size: NA; J: TRBJ1-2; D: NA; V: TRBV19; DNA: TGTGCCAGTAGTATTCTTGGTCTGAGCTATGGCTACACCTTC; CDR3: CASSILGLSYGYTF
size: NA; J: TRBJ2-5; D: NA; V: TRBV9; DNA: TGTGCCAGCAGCGCGTTAGCGGCGCAAGAGACCCAGTACTTC; CDR3: CASSALAAQETQYF
size: NA; J: TRBJ2-5; D: NA; V: TRBV5-4; DNA: TGTGCCAGCAGCTTGGAAGGCAGGGGCGCCCCCCAACGGGAGACCCAGTACTTC; CDR3: CASSLEGRGAPQRETQYF
size: NA; J: TRBJ1-5; D: NA; V: TRBV3-1; DNA: TGTGCCAGCAGCCAAGAGTTCAGGGGTGGGCAGCCCCAGCATTTT; CDR3: CASSQEFRGGQPQHF
size: NA; J: TRBJ2-1; D: TRBD2; V: TRBV6-6; DNA: TGTGCCAGCAGTTCCACTACGGGACTAGCGGTCAATGAGCAGTTCTTC; CDR3: CASSSTTGLAVNEQFF
size: NA; J: TRBJ2-2; D: TRBD2; V: TRBV3-1; DNA: TGTGCCAGCAGCCACGGGGTAGCGGGGGTAACCGGGGAGCTGTTTTTT; CDR3: CASSHGVAGVTGELFF
size: NA; J: TRBJ2-4; D: TRBD1; V: TRBV20-1; DNA: TGCAGTGCTAGGAGACAGGGGGCATGGGGAAACATTCAGTACTTC; CDR3: CSARRQGAWGNIQYF
size: NA; J: TRBJ2-6; D: TRBD2; V: TRBV7-6; DNA: TGTGCCAGCAGCCTCGCCCGGCTAGCGGGAGGAGCAGGGGCCAACGTCCTGACTTTC; CDR3: CASSLARLAGGAGANVLTF
size: NA; J: TRBJ2-3; D: TRBD2; V: TRBV6-5; DNA: TGTGCCAGCAGGATTAGCGGGAACACAGATACGCAGTATTTT; CDR3: CASRISGNTDTQYF
size: NA; J: TRBJ2-2; D: NA; V: TRBV7-2; DNA: TGTGCCAGCAGCCAGCGGCGGAACACCGGGGAGCTGTTTTTT; CDR3: CASSQRRNTGELFF
size: NA; J: TRBJ2-5; D: TRBD2; V: TRBV3-1; DNA: TGTGCCAGCAGCAGGGGACTAGCGGGCCACCAAGAGACCCAGTACTTC; CDR3: CASSRGLAGHQETQYF
size: NA; J: TRBJ1-5; D: NA; V: TRBV28; DNA: TGTGCCAGCAGTGACAGACTTAGCAATCAGCCCCAGCATTTT; CDR3: CASSDRLSNQPQHF
size: NA; J: TRBJ1-1; D: TRBD1; V: TRBV30; DNA: TGTGCCTGGCGGGACAGGGGGCGAGAGGCTTTCTTT; CDR3: CAWRDRGREAFF
size: NA; J: TRBJ2-2; D: TRBD2; V: TRBV7-2; DNA: TGTGCCAGCAGCTTAGGGCCGGGACTAGCGGGAGGGCCAAACACCGGGGAGCTGTTTTTT; CDR3: CASSLGPGLAGGPNTGELFF
size: NA; J: TRBJ2-3; D: NA; V: TRBV12-3/TRBV12-4; DNA: TGTGCCAGCAGTTTTCCCGAACTGGGCGGTCGCACAGATACGCAGTATTTT; CDR3: CASSFPELGGRTDTQYF
size: NA; J: TRBJ1-1; D: TRBD1; V: TRBV6-6; DNA: TGTGCCAGCAGTTACTCGGGACAGATGAACACTGAAGCTTTCTTT; CDR3: CASSYSGQMNTEAFF
size: NA; J: TRBJ1-2; D: NA; V: TRBV10-3; DNA: TGTGCCATCAGTCCAGAATCGGACTATGGCTACACCTTC; CDR3: CAISPESDYGYTF
size: NA; J: TRBJ1-5; D: NA; V: TRBV19; DNA: TGTGCCAGTACTAAAATCGGACAGTTAAATCAGCCCCAGCATTTT; CDR3: CASTKIGQLNQPQHF
size: NA; J: TRBJ2-1; D: TRBD2; V: TRBV9; DNA: TGTGCCAGCAGCGTAGGGGCGGGAGGGCCGGGAGCCAATGAGCAGTTCTTC; CDR3: CASSVGAGGPGANEQFF
size: NA; J: TRBJ2-7; D: TRBD1; V: TRBV18; DNA: TGTGCCAGCTCACCAAGCGGACAGGCCTCCTACGAGCAGTACTTC; CDR3: CASSPSGQASYEQYF
size: NA; J: TRBJ2-1; D: NA; V: TRBV5-6; DNA: TGTGCCAGCAGCTTGCGGTCCGGGACGGGATACAATGAGCAGTTCTTC; CDR3: CASSLRSGTGYNEQFF
size: NA; J: TRBJ2-3; D: TRBD1; V: TRBV7-8; DNA: TGTGCCAGCAGCGGTACAGGGGGTGGCACAGATACGCAGTATTTT; CDR3: CASSGTGGGTDTQYF
size: NA; J: TRBJ1-1; D: TRBD1; V: TRBV9; DNA: TGTGCCAGCAGCGTAGCTACAGGGGCAGCTGAAGCTTTCTTT; CDR3: CASSVATGAAEAFF
size: once; J: TRBJ1-5; D: TRBD1; V: TRBV10-3; DNA: TGTGCCATCAGTGGGACAGGGGGCAGGCAGCCCCAGCATTTT; CDR3: CAISGTGGRQPQHF
size: NA; J: TRBJ1-5; D: TRBD1; V: TRBV20-1; DNA: TGCAGTGCTACCGCGGGACAGGACAATCAGCCCCAGCATTTT; CDR3: CSATAGQDNQPQHF
size: NA; J: TRBJ2-5; D: TRBD1; V: TRBV9; DNA: TGTGCCAGCAGCGTAGATAGTTTCGACAGGGCCGAGACCCAGTACTTC; CDR3: CASSVDSFDRAETQYF
size: NA; J: TRBJ1-2; D: NA; V: TRBV12-3/TRBV12-4; DNA: TGTGCCAGCAGTCCCCGGGCAGGGTGGATTGCTAACTATGGCTACACCTTC; CDR3: CASSPRAGWIANYGYTF
size: NA; J: TRBJ1-1; D: NA; V: TRBV12-3/TRBV12-4; DNA: TGTGCCAGCAGTTTAGGACTGTCCGAAGCTTTCTTT; CDR3: CASSLGLSEAFF
size: NA; J: TRBJ1-6; D: TRBD1; V: TRBV6-2/TRBV6-3; DNA: TGTGCCAGCAGTCCGGACAGGGTACAACCCCTCCACTTT; CDR3: CASSPDRVQPLHF
size: NA; J: TRBJ2-4; D: TRBD1; V: TRBV5-1; DNA: TGCGCCAGCCGGGCAGGGGGAGACACCAAAAACATTCAGTACTTC; CDR3: CASRAGGDTKNIQYF
size: NA; J: TRBJ2-2; D: NA; V: TRBV5-4; DNA: TGTGCCAGCCGCGAGGGGGGGGCGACCGGGGAGCTGTTTTTT; CDR3: CASREGGATGELFF
size: NA; J: TRBJ2-1; D: TRBD2; V: TRBV29-1; DNA: TGCAGCGTTGAAGGCTCGAGGACTAGCGGGAGACTCGATGAGCAGTTCTTC; CDR3: CSVEGSRTSGRLDEQFF
size: NA; J: TRBJ2-3; D: TRBD2; V: TRBV20-1; DNA: TGCAGTGCTAGGAGCGGGATGGGCGTAAGCACAGATACGCAGTATTTT; CDR3: CSARSGMGVSTDTQYF
size: NA; J: TRBJ2-2; D: NA; V: TRBV5-1; DNA: TGCGCCAGCAGCTTGGCCGGGGGACCAAGAGGAAAGAACACCGGGGAGCTGTTTTTT; CDR3: CASSLAGGPRGKNTGELFF
size: NA; J: TRBJ2-1; D: TRBD2; V: TRBV20-1; DNA: TGCAGTGCTAGTTCCCGGACTAGCGGGAGAAGTGAGCAGTTCTTC; CDR3: CSASSRTSGRSEQFF
size: NA; J: TRBJ2-1; D: NA; V: TRBV29-1; DNA: TGCAGCGTTGAATCAGGGAATCTTGAGCAGTTCTTC; CDR3: CSVESGNLEQFF